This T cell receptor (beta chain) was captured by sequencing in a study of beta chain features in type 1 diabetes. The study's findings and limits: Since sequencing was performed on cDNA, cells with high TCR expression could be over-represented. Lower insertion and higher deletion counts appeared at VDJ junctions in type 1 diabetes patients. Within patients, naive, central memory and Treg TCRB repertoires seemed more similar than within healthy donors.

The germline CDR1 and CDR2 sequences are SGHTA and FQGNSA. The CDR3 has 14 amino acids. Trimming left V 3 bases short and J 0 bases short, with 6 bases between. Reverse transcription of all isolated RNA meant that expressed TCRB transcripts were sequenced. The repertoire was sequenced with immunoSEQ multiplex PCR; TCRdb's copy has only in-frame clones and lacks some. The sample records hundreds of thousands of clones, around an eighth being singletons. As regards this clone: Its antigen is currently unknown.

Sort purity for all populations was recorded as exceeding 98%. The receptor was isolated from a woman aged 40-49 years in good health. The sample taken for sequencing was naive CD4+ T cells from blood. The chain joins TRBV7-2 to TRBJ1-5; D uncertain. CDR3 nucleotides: TGTGCCAGCAGCTTGGAGAATAGCAATCAGCCCCAGCATTTT. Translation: CASSLENSNQPQHF.